This T cell receptor beta chain was identified during a study of Ad26.COV2.S vaccination and SARS-CoV-2 variants (dated by TCRdb to 2020 to 2022). In terms of the full investigation: Donors in the vaccine arm were drawn from COV1001, a multicentre, randomized, double-blind, placebo-controlled phase I-IIa trial testing Ad26.COV2.S in healthy adults. Dosing of Ad26.COV2.S was intramuscular, at either 5x10^10 or 1x10^11 viral particles, delivered as one shot or as two shots spaced 56 days apart. The specificity and breadth of SARS-CoV-2-reactive T cell receptors after Ad26.COV2.S vaccination were assessed by TCRbeta repertoire sequencing. The TCR-sequenced set comprised approximately 32 samples: around 20 Ad26.COV2.S vaccine recipients, 5 placebo recipients and 8 SARS-CoV-2 convalescent individuals. Trial participants were randomized into five groups of five: low-dose or high-dose Ad26.COV2.S given once or twice, or placebo on both occasions. Investigators remained blinded to trial group allocation during experiments and outcome assessment.

The treatment or condition label for this specimen denotes: some 19 received Ad26.COV2.S at low or high dose, single or two shots; five or six received placebo; per-sample allocation not given. Repertoires of vaccine and placebo recipients were sequenced from samples collected on day 63 after the first injection. Between 29 July and 7 August 2020, Cohort 1b enrolled about 27 adults aged 18-55 years at one site in Boston, USA. Ad26.COV2.S was a replication-incompetent adenovirus type 26 vector that expressed a prefusion-stabilized SARS-CoV-2 spike protein derived from the original Wuhan strain. As concerns this clone: Its specific antigen is unknown. Base qualities are not provided; no much larger clone lies one nucleotide away.

The immunoSEQ Assay was the method used to sequence TCRbeta CDR3 regions. After extraction, genomic DNA underwent amplification by bias-controlled multiplex PCR, followed by high-throughput sequencing. The original pipeline was this. Collapsing and filtering of sequences were performed to quantify the absolute abundance of each unique TCRbeta CDR3 region. Usable DNA was measured by amplifying reference genes present in all nucleated cells, and TCRbeta template counts were normalized to that usable DNA to estimate T cell fraction. Repertoire TCRs were annotated as SARS-CoV-2-specific by exact matching of V gene, CDR3 amino acid sequence and J gene to a known reactive TCR set. The reference SARS-CoV-2 TCR set was derived from MIRA and filtered for enrichment in COVID-19-positive ImmuneCODE repertoires, a step that removed public or cross-reactive TCRs. Using the MIRA antigens, annotated TCRs were further analysed by specific ORF or by position within an ORF. Breadth was defined as annotated unique rearrangements over total unique productive rearrangements; depth was the summed frequency of those rearrangements. TCR breadth was compared between groups using two-sided Wilcoxon rank-sum tests. This is the immuneACCESS table as TCRdb keeps it, with only in-frame sequences that have V and J called. A part of the clones is gone; compared with another copy, unresolved V genes explain less than half, and the rest is unexplained. The V and J calls and clone size were taken over from that table, and D and trimming were inferred from the DNA. The sample table lists about 350,000 clones, about 88% of them with a count of one. Around 6.6% of the sample rests with the top ten.

Overall study outcomes, separate from this receptor: Compared with placebo recipients, Ad26.COV2.S recipients showed higher spike-specific TCR breadth (P = 0.0014). Comparable non-spike TCR breadth was observed between vaccine and placebo recipients, consistent with only spike being contained in the vaccine. According to the authors, total T cell responses may have been underestimated by the TCR breadth and depth analyses. Comparing responses between vaccine doses or regimens was not something the study was powered to do. After vaccination, substantial breadth of spike-specific CD8+ and CD4+ T cell responses was reported.

This TCR came from a person between 18 and 60 years old who received the Ad26.COV2.S COVID-19 vaccine or a placebo. Here the sequenced sample was peripheral blood, taken in a trial of Ad26.COV2.S vaccine versus placebo.

The nucleotide sequence is TGTGCCTGGAGACGACAGGGGCGGAATCAGCCCCAGCATTTT. This sequence encodes CAWRRQGRNQPQHF. The V and J genes are TRBV30 and TRBJ1-5, with 8 bases aligning to TRBD1. V is trimmed back by 3 bases and J by 4 bases, and the junction contains 5 bases that no gene match accounts for. Measured from the cysteine to the phenylalanine, the CDR3 is 14 residues long. Only CDR3 DNA remains: 42 bases, in frame from the first base. The germline V gene (reference sequence) sets CDR1 to GTSNPN and CDR2 to SVGIG.